This passage covers 30 T cell receptor beta chains from one sample sequenced in a study of somatic mutations in cytotoxic T cells in rheumatoid arthritis. Using immunoSEQ multiplex PCR, the repertoire was profiled, and TCRdb retains in-frame clones only, with some absent. The sample shows some 13,000 clones, 60% to 80% of them seen only once. The sample taken for sequencing was CD8+ T cells sorted from blood. The receptors originated from a man aged 50 to 60 in good health.

This chain links TRBV4-1 with TRBJ1-1, with 8 bases aligning to TRBD1. This CDR3 contains 15 residues. Germline CDR1 and CDR2: MGHRA and YSYEKL. Trimming took 5 bases from V and 4 from J; bases not matched to a gene: 9. The CDR3 here is CASSVSSGGGTEAFF. The CDR3 nucleotides read TGCGCCAGCAGCGTTTCCTCAGGGGGCGGCACTGAAGCTTTCTTT.

The J gene is TRBJ1-5, the V gene TRBV6-1; TRBD1 agrees at 10 bases. Per germline, CDR1 MNHNS and CDR2 SASEGT. Losses at the gene ends were 4 bases for V and 1 base for J; bases not matched to a gene: 4. The CDR3 spans 16 residues. In nucleotides, the CDR3 is TGTGCCAGCAGTGTCTGGGACAGGGGAAGCAATCAGCCCCAGCATTTT. This codes for CASSVWDRGSNQPQHF.

The chain couples TRBV13 to TRBJ2-3; D is perhaps TRBD2 (6 bases). The CDR3 has 12 residues. Trimming removed 5 bases at V and 5 bases at J, with 8 bases between. Germline CDR1 and CDR2: PRHDT and FYEKMQ (reference sequence). The CDR3 reads CASSLGGDTQYF. CDR3 bases: TGTGCCAGCAGCCTCGGGGGAGATACGCAGTATTTT.

For the CDR3, the DNA is TGTGCCAGTAGTCCCGGGGGACAGGTAATCTACGAGCAGTACTTC. Its translation: CASSPGGQVIYEQYF. V usage is TRBV19 and J usage is TRBJ2-7, with 8 positions matching TRBD1. Germline V lookup: CDR1 LNHDA, CDR2 SQIVND (reference sequence). After removal of 5 bases from V and 3 bases from J, the junction contained 9 bases not matched to a gene. The CDR3 extends over 15 amino acids.

The genes are TRBV11-1 and TRBJ2-7; D call uncertain. The V gene's germline CDR1 is SGHAT and CDR2 FQDESV (reference sequence). The CDR3 is made up of 14 amino acids. Between the trimmed V and J ends, which lost 1 base and 2 bases, there was a span of 9 bases. In DNA form, the CDR3 reads TGTGCCAGCAGCTTAGAGGTTCCTACCTACGAGCAGTACTTC. Translated: CASSLEVPTYEQYF.

This clone was observed a handful of times. This chain joins TRBV7-2 and TRBJ1-2; weak D call: TRBD1 (5 bases). There are 14 residues in the CDR3. V was pared by 5 bases and J by 5 bases, with 15 bases between. Germline lookup yields CDR1 SGHTA and CDR2 FQGNSA. DNA for the CDR3: TGTGCCAGCAGCGACCCGGGACGGATATATGGCTACACCTTC. Translated: CASSDPGRIYGYTF. Filled out from reference TRBV7-2 and TRBJ1-2, the complete variable domain reads GAGVSQSPSNKVTEKGKDVELRCDPISGHTALYWYRQSLGQGLEFLIYFQGNSAPDKSGLPSDRFSAERTGGSVSTLTIQRTQQEDSAVYLCASSDPGRIYGYTFGSGTRLTVV.

V usage is TRBV7-9 and J usage is TRBJ2-7; D remains ambiguous. This CDR3 is built from 15 residues. Trimming pared 3 bases from V and 0 bases from J, leaving 12 bases between. Germline CDR1 is SEHNR and CDR2 is FQNEAQ (reference sequence). CDR3: CASSLGYGSSYEQYV. CDR3 in DNA: TGTGCCAGCAGCTTGGGGTACGGAAGCTCCTACGAGCAGTACGTC.

The table lists this clone with a count of one. This chain connects TRBV7-9 to TRBJ2-7, with TRBD2 matching 8 bases. Per the germline V gene, CDR1 is SEHNR and CDR2 is FQNEAQ (reference sequence). The trim removed 7 bases at V and 3 bases at J, leaving 8 bases unmatched. CDR3 length: 14 residues. The CDR3 is CASTGREEFYEQYF. As DNA, the CDR3 is TGTGCCAGCACGGGGCGGGAGGAGTTCTACGAGCAGTACTTC.

V is TRBV4-2 and J is TRBJ2-2, with D possibly called TRBD1 or TRBD2 (5 bases each). This CDR3 has 17 residues. The V and J ends lost 2 bases and 0 bases respectively, with 13 bases between them. The germline V gene has CDR1 LGHNA and CDR2 YNFKEQ. The CDR3 sequence is CASSQPQRDANTGELFF. The CDR3 DNA sequence: TGTGCCAGCAGCCAACCTCAACGGGACGCGAACACCGGGGAGCTGTTTTTT.

This chain links TRBV6-1 with TRBJ2-1; possible D gene TRBD1, 6 bases. V gave up 6 bases and J gave up 0 bases, with 12 bases separating them. CDR1 and CDR2 from the germline V gene are MNHNS and SASEGT. The CDR3 is 15 amino acids. CDR3 residues: CASREDRSSYNEQFF. In DNA, the CDR3 is TGTGCCAGCAGGGAGGACAGAAGCTCCTACAATGAGCAGTTCTTC.

This chain links TRBV29-1 with TRBJ2-2; 8 bases line up with TRBD2. Germline trimming cut 4 bases from V and 6 bases from J; bases unmatched to any gene: 7. Germline loops: CDR1 SQVTM, CDR2 ANQGSEA. The CDR3 length is 14 residues. CDR3 nucleotides: TGCAGCGTTGTAGACGGGAGGGCGCCCGGGGAGCTGTTTTTT. As protein: CSVVDGRAPGELFF.

The gene calls are TRBV7-9 and TRBJ1-2; D is undetermined. The V end was cut by 2 bases, the J end by 7 bases, with 20 bases between. There are 16 residues in the CDR3. The germline V gene encodes CDR1 SEHNR and CDR2 FQNEAQ (reference sequence). The CDR3 bases are TGTGCCAGCAGCTTAATTGCCGAAGAAGGAATTCGTGGCTACACCTTC. It encodes CASSLIAEEGIRGYTF.

This clone was counted a few times. The CDR3 nucleotides read TGTGCCAGCAGTTACAGTCGGGGGGGCGCGAACACTGAAGCTTTCTTT. Translation: CASSYSRGGANTEAFF. The chain carries TRBV6-5 and TRBJ1-1, with D tentatively TRBD1 (6 bases). The CDR3 contains 16 residues. The V gene's germline CDR1 is MNHEY and CDR2 SVGAGI. The V end was cut by 2 bases, the J end by 1 base, with 14 bases between.

The rearrangement links TRBV6-5 to TRBJ2-7; weak D call: TRBD2 (6 bases). CDR1 and CDR2 from the germline V gene are MNHEY and SVGAGI. CDR3 length equals 14 residues. The ends were cut back, 1 base at V and 2 bases at J, with 9 bases in the middle. CDR3 nucleotides: TGTGCCAGCAGTTACTATGGGGGGACCTACGAGCAGTACTTC. This gives the protein CASSYYGGTYEQYF.

The chain joins TRBV10-3 to TRBJ1-5; possibly TRBD1 for D (5 bases). This CDR3 has 15 amino acids. CDR1 and CDR2 (germline): ENHRY, SYGVKD. The ends were cut back, 6 bases at V and 4 bases at J, with 16 bases in the middle. The CDR3 reads CAIRQDGVGNQPQHF. CDR3 nucleotides: TGTGCCATCAGACAGGACGGGGTTGGGAATCAGCCCCAGCATTTT.

The chain employs TRBV14 and TRBJ2-7; 7 positions match TRBD1. The CDR3 loop spans 14 amino acids. Trimming cost V 1 base and J 3 bases; bases outside gene matches: 3. Germline assignment: CDR1 SGHDN and CDR2 FVKESK. This chain's CDR3 is CASSQGSGGYEQYV. CDR3 nucleotide sequence: TGTGCCAGCAGCCAAGGTTCAGGGGGCTACGAGCAGTACGTC.

This clone was seen once. This chain uses TRBV6-6 with TRBJ2-1; D gene ambiguous. This CDR3 spans 14 amino acids. CDR1 and CDR2 (germline): MNHNY, SVGAGI (reference sequence). V was shortened by 6 bases and J by 0 bases, with 9 bases between the two germline ends. CDR3 coding DNA: TGTGCCAGCAGCCACGTTCCCTCCTACAATGAGCAGTTCTTC. Translation: CASSHVPSYNEQFF.

The chain recombines TRBV5-5 with TRBJ1-2; TRBD1 might be the D (6 bases). The ends were cut back, 0 bases at V and 8 bases at J, with 17 bases in the middle. The CDR3 loop spans 15 amino acids. Germline V gene data show CDR1 as SGHKS and CDR2 as YYEKEE (reference sequence). The CDR3 DNA follows: TGTGCCAGCAGCTTGGAATACCCAGGGGAGGGAGGCTACACCTTC. Translated: CASSLEYPGEGGYTF.

The chain couples TRBV28 to TRBJ2-2, with D perhaps matching TRBD2 (7 bases). The CDR3 spans 16 residues. Germline V lookup: CDR1 MDHEN, CDR2 SYDVKM. Trimming took off 5 bases at V and 3 bases at J, with 16 bases between the two ends. The CDR3 region is CASSPIGGADTGELFF. The CDR3 DNA follows: TGTGCCAGCAGTCCTATTGGGGGGGCCGACACCGGGGAGCTGTTTTTT.

This clone came up once. This chain uses TRBV19 with TRBJ2-7; 14 positions match TRBD2. Germline V gene data show CDR1 as LNHDA and CDR2 as SQIVND (reference sequence). This CDR3 contains 16 residues. J was trimmed by 4 bases and V by 3 bases; bases with no gene match: 5. The CDR3 here is CASSIGLAGGQYEQYF. The CDR3 bases are TGTGCCAGTAGTATCGGACTAGCGGGAGGTCAATACGAGCAGTACTTC.

J is TRBJ2-7 and V is TRBV5-6; 7 bases are shared with TRBD2. CDR3 length: 14 residues. The germline CDR1 and CDR2 sequences are SGHDT and YYEEEE. J lost 2 bases, V lost 5 bases, and 7 bases had no gene match. The CDR3: CASRAASGPYEQYF. The CDR3 DNA follows: TGTGCCAGCAGGGCGGCTAGCGGCCCCTACGAGCAGTACTTC. The full variable domain, with the rest looked up from reference TRBV5-6 and TRBJ2-7, is DAGVTQSPTHLIKTRGQQVTLRCSPKSGHDTVSWYQQALGQGPQFIFQYYEEEERQRGNFPDRFSGHQFPNYSSELNVNALLLGDSALYLCASRAASGPYEQYFGPGTRLTVT.

In this sample, this clone turned up a few times. This chain uses TRBV7-2 with TRBJ1-1, with D tentatively TRBD1 (6 bases). The CDR3 has 12 residues. Germline values: CDR1 SGHTA, CDR2 FQGNSA. V lost 3 bases and J 8 bases, leaving 10 bases between the germline ends. This chain's CDR3 is CASSFGGPEAFF. CDR3 DNA: TGTGCCAGCAGCTTCGGGGGCCCGGAAGCTTTCTTT.

The genes are TRBV19 and TRBJ2-2; possibly TRBD1 for D (6 bases). The CDR3 spans 13 residues. Trimming took 5 bases from V and 3 from J, leaving 7 bases between them. Germline V gene lookup returns CDR1 LNHDA and CDR2 SQIVND (reference sequence). The CDR3 protein is CASSGQYTGELFF. The CDR3 DNA sequence: TGTGCCAGTAGTGGACAGTACACCGGGGAGCTGTTTTTT.

The J gene is TRBJ1-2, the V gene TRBV9, with D possibly being TRBD1 (5 bases). The CDR3 sequence is 13 residues long. Germline loops: CDR1 SGDLS, CDR2 YYNGEE. The V end was cut by 1 base, the J end by 5 bases, with 9 bases between. The CDR3 is CASSVRGVYGYTF. In DNA, the CDR3 is TGTGCCAGCAGCGTAAGGGGTGTATATGGCTACACCTTC.

The chain combines TRBV15 with TRBJ2-2; D gene unclear. From germline, CDR1 is LNHNV and CDR2 YYDKDF (reference sequence). The CDR3 has 15 residues. The V end lost 0 bases, the J end lost 1 base, and 6 bases lay between the germline ends. The CDR3 DNA follows: TGTGCCACCAGCAGAGATGGCGGGAACACCGGGGAGCTGTTTTTT. It encodes CATSRDGGNTGELFF. The variable domain in full, completed from reference TRBV15 and TRBJ2-2, reads DAMVIQNPRYQVTQFGKPVTLSCSQTLNHNVMYWYQQKSSQAPKLLFHYYDKDFNNEADTPDNFQSRRPNTSFCFLDIRSPGLGDTAMYLCATSRDGGNTGELFFGEGSRLTVL.

This chain uses TRBV4-3 with TRBJ2-7, with D possibly matching TRBD2 (6 bases). The CDR3 contains 15 residues. Trimming removed 0 bases at V and 4 bases at J, with 13 bases between. Per germline, CDR1 LGHNA and CDR2 YSLEER. CDR3 protein: CASSQDRGSIYEQYF. The CDR3 DNA reads TGCGCCAGCAGCCAAGATCGGGGGTCCATTTACGAGCAGTACTTC.

This clone occurred once. V and J are TRBV27 and TRBJ1-4; D unclear. The germline V gene has CDR1 MNHEY and CDR2 SMNVEV (reference sequence). CDR3 length: 12 residues. Trimming cost V 8 bases and J 5 bases, with 9 bases left between them. Here the CDR3 DNA reads TGTGCCAGCGGCTCCGGGAATGAAAAACTGTTTTTT. Translating gives CASGSGNEKLFF.

The chain joins TRBV6-1 to TRBJ2-7; D is uncertain. The CDR3 spans 15 residues. The V end lost 1 base, the J end lost 3 bases, and 13 bases lay between the germline ends. Germline values: CDR1 MNHNS, CDR2 SASEGT. CDR3 in amino acids: CASSEGRTQYYEQYV. The CDR3 nucleotides are TGTGCCAGCAGTGAAGGACGGACCCAGTACTACGAGCAGTACGTC.

The chain has TRBV27 and TRBJ2-7; D not certain. CDR1 MNHEY and CDR2 SMNVEV come from the germline V gene (reference sequence). The CDR3 totals 13 residues. The V end was cut by 3 bases, the J end by 2 bases, with 8 bases between. Here the CDR3 reads CASSFSYAYEQYF. The CDR3 DNA follows: TGTGCCAGCAGTTTCTCTTACGCCTACGAGCAGTACTTC.

The sample holds one count of this clone. The V and J genes are TRBV7-9 and TRBJ1-2, with D tentatively TRBD1 (5 bases). The CDR3 has 13 amino acids. Germline CDR1 is SEHNR and CDR2 is FQNEAQ (reference sequence). The V gene lost 0 bases and the J gene lost 6 bases, with 8 bases spanning the gap. This CDR3 reads CASSLAPRDGYTF. The CDR3 DNA follows: TGTGCCAGCAGCTTAGCCCCCAGGGATGGCTACACCTTC.